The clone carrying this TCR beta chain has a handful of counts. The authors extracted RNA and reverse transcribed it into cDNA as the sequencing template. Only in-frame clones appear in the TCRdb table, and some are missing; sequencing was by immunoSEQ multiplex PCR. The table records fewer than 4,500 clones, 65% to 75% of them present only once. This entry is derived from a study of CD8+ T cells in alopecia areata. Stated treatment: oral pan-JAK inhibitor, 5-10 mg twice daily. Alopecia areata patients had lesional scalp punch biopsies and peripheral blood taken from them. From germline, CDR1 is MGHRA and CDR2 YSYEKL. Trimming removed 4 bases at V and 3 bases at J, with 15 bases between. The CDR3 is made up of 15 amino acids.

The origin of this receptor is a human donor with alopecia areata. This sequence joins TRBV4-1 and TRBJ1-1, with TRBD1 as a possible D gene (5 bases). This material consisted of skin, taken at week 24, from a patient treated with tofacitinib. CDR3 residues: CASSRAGWGDTEAFF. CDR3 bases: TGCGCCAGCAGCCGAGCAGGGTGGGGGGACACTGAAGCTTTCTTT.